This passage covers 3 T cell receptor beta chains from one sample sequenced in a study of beta chain features in type 1 diabetes. The study reverse transcribed the entire isolated RNA, so it sequenced expressed TCRB transcripts. The assay was immunoSEQ multiplex PCR, and TCRdb's table has in-frame clones only and misses some. The profile shows fewer than 650,000 clones, 15% to 19% of them singletons. Specimen: naive CD4+ T cells from blood. The receptor set was obtained from a man younger than 35 in good health.

CDR3 coding DNA: TGTGCCAGTAGCATTCCGGGGTCTAGCTCCTACAATGAGCAGTTCTTC. Translating it yields CASSIPGSSSYNEQFF. The chain has TRBV19 and TRBJ2-1, with D perhaps matching TRBD2 (5 bases). The CDR3 is made up of 16 amino acids. V was shortened by 6 bases and J by 0 bases, with 15 bases between the two germline ends. Germline assignment: CDR1 LNHDA and CDR2 SQIVND (reference sequence).

The chain carries TRBV7-9 and TRBJ2-2, with D perhaps matching TRBD1 or TRBD2 (5 bases each). V was cut by 5 bases and J by 6 bases, with 16 bases left in between. Germline V lookup: CDR1 SEHNR, CDR2 FQNEAQ (reference sequence). This CDR3 contains 15 residues. The CDR3 DNA is TGTGCCAGCAGCGCACGGGGCCCTGACTCCGGGGAGCTGTTTTTT. Translation: CASSARGPDSGELFF.

This clone turned up a few times. This chain uses TRBV7-2 with TRBJ1-1; tentative D call: TRBD1 (5 bases). Trimming pared 1 base from V and 0 bases from J, leaving 15 bases between. Germline V gene data show CDR1 as SGHTA and CDR2 as FQGNSA. The CDR3 has 17 amino acids. CDR3 sequence reads: CASSLGRTRALNTEAFF. The CDR3 region has the DNA TGTGCCAGCAGCTTAGGCCGGACCAGGGCCCTGAACACTGAAGCTTTCTTT.